This T cell receptor beta chain stems from a study of cytomegalovirus exposure and HLA in healthy donors. General study results and limits: Most TCR sequences proved rare, with some public TCRs found in many donors. The study labeled around 160 TCR beta chains cytomegalovirus-associated.

The CDR3 has 15 residues. The J segment lost 3 bases and the V segment lost 6 bases, leaving 7 bases of the junction unmatched. Germline CDR1 MNHNY, CDR2 SVGAGI (reference sequence). For this clone: The antigen is unknown.

60 Vbeta and 13 Jbeta primers were used in PCR. Sequencing was performed with immunoSEQ multiplex PCR; in TCRdb, only in-frame clones are kept and a portion is missing. The sample contains 130,000 or so clones, almost 85% of which appear only once. This clonotype originated in a woman aged 40 to 49 in good health and CMV-seronegative. V gene TRBV6-6 combines with J gene TRBJ1-5, with TRBD1 matching over 8 bases. Sequencing was done on a sample of PBMCs. CDR3 nucleotide sequence: TGTGCCAGCAGACCAGACAGGGGTTACAATCAGCCCCAGCATTTT. It is translated as CASRPDRGYNQPQHF.